This T cell receptor (beta chain) was documented in a study of identical twins. Template switching added a universal primer site, and cDNA bore unique molecular identifiers. TCRdb reprocessed the 5' RACE reads with MiXCR, giving one entry per CDR3 protein. The sample has under 500,000 distinct CDR3 sequences, roughly 13% seen once; the top ten hold more than 0.8%. This clonotype was recorded a few times. Its matching antigen is unknown. CDR3 size: 14 residues. V was cut by 4 bases and J by 2 bases, with 10 bases left in between. Germline V lookup: CDR1 SNHLY, CDR2 FYNNEI. Study results and caveats: High-abundance cord blood beta clonotypes had fewer insertions; memory repertoires showed none. Twin pairs' shared out-of-frame alpha sequences were enriched in low generation probability. Invariant populations such as MAIT and iNKT cells could partly muddle zero-insertion analyses.

This sample also belongs to another study, concerning yellow fever vaccine responses in identical twins.

This sequence joins TRBV2 and TRBJ2-3; D is tentatively TRBD1 or TRBD2 (5 bases each). The sequence came from a woman under 30 in good health. Sequencing was carried out using CD4+ T cells sorted from blood. The CDR3 loop reads CASSGDGNTDTQYF. The CDR3 DNA reads TGTGCCAGCAGTGGGGACGGGAACACAGATACGCAGTATTTT.